This TCR beta chain was observed in a study of graft-versus-host responses after intestinal transplantation (dated by TCRdb to about 2021). About the study as a whole: The transplants that recipients got were multivisceral, liver-intestinal, or isolated intestinal. Every recipient was given anti-thymocyte globulin induction, then maintenance tacrolimus and steroids for about three years. Donor T cell macrochimerism was defined as a peak of at least 4% donor T cells among recipient peripheral blood mononuclear cells. After intestinal transplantation, graft-versus-host and host-versus-graft alloreactive T cell clones were followed in the graft, circulation and bone marrow using bulk TCR-beta CDR3 sequencing. To identify alloreactive clones, pre-transplant mixed lymphocyte reaction products were sequenced and compared with unstimulated pre-transplant donor and recipient T cells. Rather than going through the commercial service, samples from three later patients were sequenced in-house on an Illumina MiSeq and processed with MiXCR. Of the roughly 23 intestinal transplant recipients enrolled in the cohort, one of whom was a retransplant, a few patients without pretransplant specimens were excluded. Overall results and qualifications from the work: Early after transplant, peak levels of circulating GvH clones were found to be associated with declines in HvG clones. The relatively low number and heterogeneity of intestinal transplant patients limited the conclusions. Patients with donor T cell macrochimerism had high GvH to HvG T cell clonal ratios in their allografts. GvH clones were detected in recipient bone marrow, and some appeared earlier in ileal mucosa or blood, consistent with an intestinal mucosal origin.

The time point label here, explained by the study, means: cells obtained before transplantation from donor or recipient. CD3+CD4+ and CD3+CD8+ populations were FACS-sorted from unstimulated pre-transplant donor and recipient cells taken from spleen or lymph nodes. Libraries were made using the immunoSEQ multiplex PCR assay. For most patients, genomic DNA was isolated with the Qiagen DNeasy Blood and Tissue Kit and sent frozen to Adaptive Biotechnologies for TCR sequencing. High-throughput TCR-beta CDR3 sequencing of genomic DNA from most patients was performed by Adaptive Biotechnologies. Under the source paper's analysis protocol: Adaptive's ImmunoSEQ software supplied the TCR sequencing data for 18 patients, while MiXCR and VDJtools were used to process a few other patients. To correct CD4 versus CD8 sorting errors, sequences present in both subsets at a frequency ratio below 5:1 were removed. CDR3 nucleotide sequences shared by donor and recipient were removed because the origin of these sequences could not be assigned. To count as alloreactive, a clone needed at least 2-fold expansion over unstimulated cells and a minimum CFSE-low frequency of 0.002% (template counts) or 0.001% (read counts). Clones were considered mappable if detected in sequenced pre-transplant spleen, lymph node, or MLR CFSE-low populations of the donor or recipient. Cumulative frequency of alloreactive clones was calculated as a percentage of all sequences weighted by copy number. TCRdb took over this immuneACCESS table, retaining in-frame rearrangements with V and J assigned. Such tables are incomplete; in checked studies, under half of the missing clones stem from an unresolved V gene, and the remainder is unexplained. The V and J calls and clone size were taken over from that table, and D and trimming were inferred from the DNA. In this sample the table shows tens of thousands of clones, around 90% of which occur a single time. The top ten clones comprise about 2.7% of the sample.

This clone was counted once. The target of this receptor is not known. Qualities for individual bases were not recorded, and no much larger clone is one base off. In the germline V gene, CDR1 corresponds to MGHRA and CDR2 to YSYEKL. V loses 1 base at its end and J loses 2 bases; junction bases beyond the gene matches: 2. CDR3 length: 15 amino acids, cysteine to phenylalanine. Only the CDR3 portion is preserved as DNA: 45 bases, with reading frame beginning at the first base. The TCR was taken from a human donor who received an intestinal transplant. The sequencing here drew on unstimulated CD8+ T cells sorted from spleen or lymph node cells, taken before intestinal transplant. The rearrangement joined TRBV4-1 to TRBJ2-7; TRBD2 matches 10 bases in the middle. The CDR3 here reads CASSQVTSGAYEQYF. The sequence in DNA is TGCGCCAGCAGCCAAGTAACTAGCGGGGCCTACGAGCAGTACTTC.